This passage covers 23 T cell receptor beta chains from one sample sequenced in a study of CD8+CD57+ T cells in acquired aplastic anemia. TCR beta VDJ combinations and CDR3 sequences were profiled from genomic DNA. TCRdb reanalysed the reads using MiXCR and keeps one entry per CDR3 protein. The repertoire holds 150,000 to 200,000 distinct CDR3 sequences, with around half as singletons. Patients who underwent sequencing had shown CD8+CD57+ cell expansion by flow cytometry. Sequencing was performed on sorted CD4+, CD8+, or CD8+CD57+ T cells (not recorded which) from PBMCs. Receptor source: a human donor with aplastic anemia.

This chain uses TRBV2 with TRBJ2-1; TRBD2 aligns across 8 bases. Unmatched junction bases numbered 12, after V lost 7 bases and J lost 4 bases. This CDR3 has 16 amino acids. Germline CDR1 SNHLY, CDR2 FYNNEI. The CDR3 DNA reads TGTGCCAGCACGGGGGGGGCGGGGGGCACTTACAATGAGCAGTTCTTC. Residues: CASTGGAGGTYNEQFF.

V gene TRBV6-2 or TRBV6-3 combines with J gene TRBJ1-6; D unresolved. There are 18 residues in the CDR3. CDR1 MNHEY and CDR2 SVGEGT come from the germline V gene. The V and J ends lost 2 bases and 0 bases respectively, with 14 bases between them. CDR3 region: CASSYVRTRSSYNSPLHF. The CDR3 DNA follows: TGTGCCAGCAGTTACGTGCGGACCCGGAGCTCCTATAATTCACCCCTCCACTTT.

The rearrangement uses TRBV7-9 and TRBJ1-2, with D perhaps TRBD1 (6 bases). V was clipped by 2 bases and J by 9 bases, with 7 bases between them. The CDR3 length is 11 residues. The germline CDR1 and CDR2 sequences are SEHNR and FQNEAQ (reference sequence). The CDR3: CASSLQGSYTF. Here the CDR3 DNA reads TGTGCCAGCAGCTTACAGGGGAGCTACACCTTC. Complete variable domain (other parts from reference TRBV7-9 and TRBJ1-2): DTGVSQNPRHKITKRGQNVTFRCDPISEHNRLYWYRQTLGQGPEFLTYFQNEAQLEKSRLLSDRFSAERPKGSFSTLEIQRTEQGDSAMYLCASSLQGSYTFGSGTRLTVV.

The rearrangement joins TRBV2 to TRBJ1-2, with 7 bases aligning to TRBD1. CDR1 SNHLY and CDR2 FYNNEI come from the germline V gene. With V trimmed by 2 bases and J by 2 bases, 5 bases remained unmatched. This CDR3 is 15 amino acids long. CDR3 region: CASSEFGTVNYGYTF. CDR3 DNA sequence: TGTGCCAGCAGTGAATTCGGGACAGTAAACTATGGCTACACCTTC.

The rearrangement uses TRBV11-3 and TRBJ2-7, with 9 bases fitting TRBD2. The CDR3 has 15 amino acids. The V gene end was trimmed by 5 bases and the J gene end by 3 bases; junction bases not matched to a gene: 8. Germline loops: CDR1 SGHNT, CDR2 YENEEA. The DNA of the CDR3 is TGTGCCAGCAGCCGTAGGCTAGCGGGACTCTACGAGCAGTACTTC. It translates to CASSRRLAGLYEQYF.

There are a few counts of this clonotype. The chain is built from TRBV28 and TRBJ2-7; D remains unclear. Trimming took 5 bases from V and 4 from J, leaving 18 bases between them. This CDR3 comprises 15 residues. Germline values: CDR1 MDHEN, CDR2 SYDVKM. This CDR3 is CASSPPSFFGYEQYF. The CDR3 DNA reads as TGTGCCAGCAGTCCTCCTTCCTTTTTTGGGTACGAGCAGTACTTC.

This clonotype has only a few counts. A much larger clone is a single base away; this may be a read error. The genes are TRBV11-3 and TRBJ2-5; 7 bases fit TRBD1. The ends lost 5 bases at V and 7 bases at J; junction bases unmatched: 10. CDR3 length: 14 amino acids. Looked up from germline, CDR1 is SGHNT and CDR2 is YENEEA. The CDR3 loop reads CASSPSTGWGTQYF. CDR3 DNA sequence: TGTGCCAGCAGCCCCTCGACAGGGTGGGGGACCCAGTACTTC.

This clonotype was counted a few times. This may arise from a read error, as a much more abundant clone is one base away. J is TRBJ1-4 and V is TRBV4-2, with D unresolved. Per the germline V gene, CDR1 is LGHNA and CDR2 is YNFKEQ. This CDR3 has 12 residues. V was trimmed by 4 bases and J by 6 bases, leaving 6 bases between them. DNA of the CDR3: TGTGCCAGCAGCCGGACTGATGAAAAACTGTTTTTT. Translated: CASSRTDEKLFF.

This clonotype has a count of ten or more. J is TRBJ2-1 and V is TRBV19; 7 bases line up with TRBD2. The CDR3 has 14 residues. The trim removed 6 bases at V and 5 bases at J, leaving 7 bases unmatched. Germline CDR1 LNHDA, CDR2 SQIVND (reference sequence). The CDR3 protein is CASRLTSTNNEQFF. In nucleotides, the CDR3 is TGTGCCAGTAGGTTGACTAGCACCAACAATGAGCAGTTCTTC.

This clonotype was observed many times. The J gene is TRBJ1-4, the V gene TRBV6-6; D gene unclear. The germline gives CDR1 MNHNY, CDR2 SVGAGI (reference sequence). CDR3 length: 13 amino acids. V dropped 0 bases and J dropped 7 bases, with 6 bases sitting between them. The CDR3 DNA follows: TGTGCCAGCAGTTACTCTATTCGTGAAAAACTGTTTTTT. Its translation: CASSYSIREKLFF.

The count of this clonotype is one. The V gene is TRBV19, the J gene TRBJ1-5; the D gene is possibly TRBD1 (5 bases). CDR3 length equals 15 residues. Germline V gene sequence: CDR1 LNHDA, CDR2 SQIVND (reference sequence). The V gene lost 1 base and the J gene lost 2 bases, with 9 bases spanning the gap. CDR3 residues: CASSIGTQGNQPQHF. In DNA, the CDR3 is TGTGCCAGTAGTATAGGTACACAGGGCAATCAGCCCCAGCATTTT.

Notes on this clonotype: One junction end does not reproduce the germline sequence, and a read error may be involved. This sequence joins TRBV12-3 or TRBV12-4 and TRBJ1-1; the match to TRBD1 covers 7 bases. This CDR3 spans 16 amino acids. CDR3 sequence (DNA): TGTGCCAGCAATTTAGCAGGGGGGTTGGGTAACACTGAAGCTTTCTTT. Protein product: CASNLAGGLGNTEAFF.

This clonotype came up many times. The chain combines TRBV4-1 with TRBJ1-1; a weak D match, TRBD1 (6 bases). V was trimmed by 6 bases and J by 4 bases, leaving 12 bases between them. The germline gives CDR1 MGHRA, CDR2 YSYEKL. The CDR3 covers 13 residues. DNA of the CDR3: TGCGCCAGCAGTCACAGGGTTGGCACTGAAGCTTTCTTT. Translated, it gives CASSHRVGTEAFF.

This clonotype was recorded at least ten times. The CDR3 protein is CASSPTGARTDTQYF. The CDR3, as DNA: TGTGCCAGCTCGCCGACAGGGGCCCGCACAGATACGCAGTATTTT. The chain uses TRBV18 and TRBJ2-3; 8 bases map to TRBD1. Germline lookup yields CDR1 KGHSH and CDR2 LQKENI. Trimming removed 6 bases from V and 1 base from J; junction bases left unmatched: 6. There are 15 residues in the CDR3.

CDR3: CASSSDREITGELFF. CDR3 in DNA: TGTGCCAGCAGCTCGGACAGGGAAATCACCGGGGAGCTGTTTTTT. The rearrangement uses TRBV7-9 and TRBJ2-2; the match to TRBD1 covers 8 bases. This CDR3 is 15 amino acids long. Germline trimming cut 4 bases from V and 4 bases from J; bases unmatched to any gene: 5. CDR1 SEHNR and CDR2 FQNEAQ come from the germline V gene (reference sequence).

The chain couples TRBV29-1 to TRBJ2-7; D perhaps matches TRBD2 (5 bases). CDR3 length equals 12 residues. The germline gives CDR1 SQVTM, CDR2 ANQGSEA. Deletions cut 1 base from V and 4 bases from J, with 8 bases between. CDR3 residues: CSVEGTSYEQYF. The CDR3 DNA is TGCAGCGTTGAAGGGACTTCGTACGAGCAGTACTTC.

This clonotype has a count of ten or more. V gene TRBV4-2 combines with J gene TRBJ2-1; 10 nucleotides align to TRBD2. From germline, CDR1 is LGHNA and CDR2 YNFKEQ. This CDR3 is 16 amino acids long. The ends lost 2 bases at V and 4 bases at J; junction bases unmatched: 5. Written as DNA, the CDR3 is TGTGCCAGCAGCCAATCTAAGCGGGAGGGATACAATGAGCAGTTCTTC. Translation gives CASSQSKREGYNEQFF.

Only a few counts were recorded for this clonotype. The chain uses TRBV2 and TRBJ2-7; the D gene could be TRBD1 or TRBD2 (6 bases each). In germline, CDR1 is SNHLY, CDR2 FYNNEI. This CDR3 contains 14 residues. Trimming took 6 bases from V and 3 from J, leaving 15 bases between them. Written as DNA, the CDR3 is TGTGCCAGCAGGGTTGAGGGGGGAAACTACGAGCAGTACTTC. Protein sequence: CASRVEGGNYEQYF.

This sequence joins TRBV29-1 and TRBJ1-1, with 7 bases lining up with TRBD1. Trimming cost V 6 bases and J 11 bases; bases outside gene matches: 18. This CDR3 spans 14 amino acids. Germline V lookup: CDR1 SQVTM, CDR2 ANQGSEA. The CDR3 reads CSVLPGQTEGVAFF. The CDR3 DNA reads TGCAGCGTCCTCCCGGGACAGACGGAAGGTGTGGCTTTCTTT. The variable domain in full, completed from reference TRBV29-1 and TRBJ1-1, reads SAVISQKPSRDICQRGTSLTIQCQVDSQVTMMFWYRQQPGQSLTLIATANQGSEATYESGFVIDKFPISRPNLTFSTLTVSNMSPEDSSIYLCSVLPGQTEGVAFFGQGTRLTVV.

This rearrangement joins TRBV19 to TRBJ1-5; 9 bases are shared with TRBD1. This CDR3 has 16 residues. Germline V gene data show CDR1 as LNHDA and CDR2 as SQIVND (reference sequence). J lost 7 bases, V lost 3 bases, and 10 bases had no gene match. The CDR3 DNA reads TGTGCCAGTAGTATGGGGACAGGGATGGGTGGGCAGCCCCAGCATTTT. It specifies CASSMGTGMGGQPQHF.

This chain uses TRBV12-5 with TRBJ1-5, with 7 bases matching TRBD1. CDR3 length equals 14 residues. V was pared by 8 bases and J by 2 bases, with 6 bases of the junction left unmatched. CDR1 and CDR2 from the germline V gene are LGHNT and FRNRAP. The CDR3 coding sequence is TGTGCTAGTCCACCCGGGACAGGCAATCAGCCCCAGCATTTT. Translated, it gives CASPPGTGNQPQHF.

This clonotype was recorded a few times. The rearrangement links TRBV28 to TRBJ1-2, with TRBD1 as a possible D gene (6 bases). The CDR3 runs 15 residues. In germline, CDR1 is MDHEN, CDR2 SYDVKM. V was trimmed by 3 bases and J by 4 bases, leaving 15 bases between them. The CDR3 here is CASSFPQGGSYGYTF. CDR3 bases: TGTGCCAGCAGTTTCCCTCAAGGGGGGAGCTATGGCTACACCTTC.

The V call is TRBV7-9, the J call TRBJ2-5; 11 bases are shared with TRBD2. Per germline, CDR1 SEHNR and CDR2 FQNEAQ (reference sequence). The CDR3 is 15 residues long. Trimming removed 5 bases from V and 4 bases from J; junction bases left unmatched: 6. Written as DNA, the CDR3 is TGTGCCAGCAGCCCGGGACTAGCGGATGGAGAGACCCAGTACTTC. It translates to CASSPGLADGETQYF.